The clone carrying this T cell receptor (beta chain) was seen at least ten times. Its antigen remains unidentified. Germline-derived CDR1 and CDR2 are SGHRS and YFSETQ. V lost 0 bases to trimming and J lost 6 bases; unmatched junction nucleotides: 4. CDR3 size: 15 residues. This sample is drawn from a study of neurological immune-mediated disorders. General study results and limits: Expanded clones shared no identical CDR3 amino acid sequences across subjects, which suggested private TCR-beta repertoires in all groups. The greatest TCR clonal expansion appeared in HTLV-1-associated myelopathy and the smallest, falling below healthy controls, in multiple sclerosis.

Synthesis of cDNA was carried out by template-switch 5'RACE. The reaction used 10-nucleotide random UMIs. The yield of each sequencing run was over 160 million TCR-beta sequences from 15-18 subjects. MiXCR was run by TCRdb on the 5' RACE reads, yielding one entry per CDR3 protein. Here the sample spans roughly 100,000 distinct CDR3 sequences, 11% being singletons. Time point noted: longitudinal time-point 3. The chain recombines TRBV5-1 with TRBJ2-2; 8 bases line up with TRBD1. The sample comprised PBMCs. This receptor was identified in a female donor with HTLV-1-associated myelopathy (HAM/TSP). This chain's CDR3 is CASSLAGQAAGELFF. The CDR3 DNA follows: TGCGCCAGCAGCTTGGCGGGACAGGCGGCCGGGGAGCTGTTTTTT.